These 26 T cell receptor beta chains were sequenced from one sample in a study of vaccination and CD4 T cells after COVID-19. The antigens for these receptors are not known. Treatment meaning: approximately 9-day PBMC culture with coronavirus spike peptide pools or control peptides (ViraFEST assay). Sequenced with the Oncomine TCR Beta short-read assay was DNA taken from cultured CD4+ T cells. Via MiXCR, TCRdb re-called the PCR reads, giving one row per CDR3 protein. The repertoire holds around 22,000 distinct CDR3 sequences, with less than 35% as singletons. Source material: cultured CD4+ T cells from blood. Source of these receptors: a human donor with COVID-19.

The J gene is TRBJ2-2, the V gene TRBV19; 12 nucleotides match TRBD2. The CDR3 totals 17 residues. V lost 3 bases to trimming and J lost 3 bases; unmatched junction nucleotides: 5. Germline CDR1 is LNHDA and CDR2 is SQIVND (reference sequence). CDR3 residues: CASSIFRLAGDTGELFF. The CDR3 bases are TGTGCCAGTAGTATTTTCCGACTAGCGGGGGACACCGGGGAGCTGTTTTTT. The full variable domain, its missing parts supplied by reference TRBV19 and TRBJ2-2, is DGGITQSPKYLFRKEGQNVTLSCEQNLNHDAMYWYRQDPGQGLRLIYYSQIVNDFQKGDIAEGYSVSREKKESFPLTVTSAQKNPTAFYLCASSIFRLAGDTGELFFGEGSRLTVL.

This clonotype came up a few times. This chain connects TRBV6-1 to TRBJ1-1; 9 bases are shared with TRBD1. The CDR3 has 12 amino acids. Germline-derived CDR1 and CDR2 are MNHNS and SASEGT. Losses at the gene ends were 4 bases for V and 8 bases for J; bases not matched to a gene: 2. Written as DNA, the CDR3 is TGTGCCAGCAGTGGAACAGGGGGCGAAGCTTTCTTT. Its protein product is CASSGTGGEAFF.

CDR3 nucleotides: TGTGCCAGCAGTGACTCTGGTCTAGCGGGGGGCTCACGGCAGTTCTTC. This gives the protein CASSDSGLAGGSRQFF. The chain joins TRBV6-4 to TRBJ2-1, with 11 bases fitting TRBD2. The V and J ends lost 0 bases and 12 bases, in that order; junction bases with no gene match: 10. The CDR3 totals 16 residues. The germline V gene encodes CDR1 MRHNA and CDR2 SNTAGT.

The chain links TRBV11-2 to TRBJ2-1, with unresolved D. Trimming cost V 5 bases and J 9 bases, with 17 bases left between them. CDR3 length: 14 amino acids. Germline CDR1 and CDR2: SGHAT and FQNNGV. CDR3: CASSPRHGIGEQFF. CDR3 coding DNA: TGTGCCAGCAGCCCCCGGCATGGTATCGGTGAGCAGTTCTTC. Full variable domain (outside the CDR3, taken from reference TRBV11-2 and TRBJ2-1): EAGVAQSPRYKIIEKRQSVAFWCNPISGHATLYWYQQILGQGPKLLIQFQNNGVVDDSQLPKDRFSAERLKGVDSTLKIQPAKLEDSAVYLCASSPRHGIGEQFFGPGTRLTVL.

The gene calls are TRBV28 and TRBJ1-5; D may be TRBD1 (6 bases). In germline, CDR1 is MDHEN, CDR2 SYDVKM. V lost 3 bases and J lost 1, with 16 bases in between. The CDR3 runs to 17 residues. The CDR3 nucleotides read TGTGCCAGCAGTTTCGACAAACAGGGAATGAGCAATCAGCCCCAGCATTTT. It encodes CASSFDKQGMSNQPQHF.

As DNA, the CDR3 is TGTGCCAGCAGTGAAGCGCTTCTCGGACTAGCGGGGAGGACCGGGGAGCTGTTTTTT. The encoded protein is CASSEALLGLAGRTGELFF. The V gene is TRBV6-1, the J gene TRBJ2-2; TRBD2 aligns across 12 bases. CDR1 MNHNS and CDR2 SASEGT come from the germline V gene. With V trimmed by 0 bases and J by 5 bases, 10 bases remained unmatched. The CDR3 has 19 amino acids.

The V gene is TRBV4-1, the J gene TRBJ2-1; TRBD2 matches 7 bases. The J segment lost 2 bases and the V segment lost 2 bases, leaving 3 bases of the junction unmatched. The CDR3 spans 15 residues. The germline V gene has CDR1 MGHRA and CDR2 YSYEKL. The CDR3 DNA follows: TGCGCCAGCAGCCAAACGGGGGGAACCTACAATGAGCAGTTCTTC. Protein: CASSQTGGTYNEQFF.

CDR3 protein: CASTLRADHSNYGYTF. The CDR3 region has the DNA TGTGCCAGTACCCTACGGGCGGATCACTCTAACTATGGCTACACCTTC. The J gene is TRBJ1-2, the V gene TRBV19, with no clear D. Germline V lookup: CDR1 LNHDA, CDR2 SQIVND (reference sequence). This CDR3 is built from 16 residues. V gave up 7 bases and J gave up 0 bases, with 18 bases separating them.

This clonotype turned up a few times. The V and J genes are TRBV7-9 and TRBJ1-2, with TRBD1 matching 7 bases. V was clipped by 7 bases and J by 7 bases; unmatched bases: 18. Germline V CDR1 and CDR2: SEHNR, FQNEAQ (reference sequence). This CDR3 has 16 residues. DNA of the CDR3: TGTGCCAGCACCCTACCCCGGGACAGAGGGATGAGTGGCTACACCTTC. It specifies CASTLPRDRGMSGYTF.

V gene TRBV6-1 combines with J gene TRBJ1-2; 9 nucleotides line up with TRBD1. V gave up 7 bases and J gave up 5 bases; unmatched junction bases: 11. The germline gives CDR1 MNHNS, CDR2 SASEGT. The CDR3 is 15 amino acids. The CDR3 nucleotides are TGTGCCAGCATGGAGACCGGGACAGGGAGATATGGCTACACCTTC. Translated, it gives CASMETGTGRYGYTF.

This clonotype was observed a handful of times. The chain combines TRBV19 with TRBJ2-5, with D maybe TRBD1 (6 bases). The germline V gene encodes CDR1 LNHDA and CDR2 SQIVND (reference sequence). The CDR3 consists of 16 residues. V gave up 4 bases and J gave up 5 bases, with 20 bases separating them. The chain's CDR3 is CASSSNPAGALETQYF. CDR3 in DNA: TGTGCCAGTAGTAGTAATCCGGCAGGGGCATTGGAGACCCAGTACTTC. The complete variable domain, with remaining parts taken from reference TRBV19 and TRBJ2-5, reads DGGITQSPKYLFRKEGQNVTLSCEQNLNHDAMYWYRQDPGQGLRLIYYSQIVNDFQKGDIAEGYSVSREKKESFPLTVTSAQKNPTAFYLCASSSNPAGALETQYFGPGTRLLVL.

This rearrangement joins TRBV12-3 or TRBV12-4 to TRBJ1-5; D remains unclear. The germline V and J ends were trimmed by 3 bases and 5 bases, with 5 bases remaining between them. CDR3 size: 12 residues. In DNA, the CDR3 is TGTGCCAGCAGTTTTACAGATCAGCCCCAGCATTTT. The encoded protein is CASSFTDQPQHF.

This clonotype is a singleton in its sample. The chain couples TRBV5-1 to TRBJ1-2; 7 nucleotides line up with TRBD1. The CDR3 loop spans 14 amino acids. Per germline, CDR1 SGHRS and CDR2 YFSETQ. V gave up 5 bases and J gave up 4 bases; unmatched junction bases: 8. CDR3: CASSLPGQSYGYTF. In DNA, the CDR3 is TGCGCCAGCAGTCTCCCGGGACAGAGCTATGGCTACACCTTC.

This clonotype is a singleton in its sample. The chain combines TRBV7-9 with TRBJ1-4; TRBD1 aligns across 11 bases. This CDR3 comprises 14 residues. V lost 6 bases and J lost 8; bases outside the gene matches: 5. Germline CDR1 and CDR2: SEHNR and FQNEAQ (reference sequence). In DNA form, the CDR3 reads TGTGCCAGCAGGAGGGGACAGGGGGAGGAAAAACTGTTTTTT. It is translated as CASRRGQGEEKLFF. The full variable domain, completed using reference TRBV7-9 and TRBJ1-4, is DTGVSQNPRHKITKRGQNVTFRCDPISEHNRLYWYRQTLGQGPEFLTYFQNEAQLEKSRLLSDRFSAERPKGSFSTLEIQRTEQGDSAMYLCASRRGQGEEKLFFGSGTQLSVL.

CDR3 residues: CSALQSGVGEQYF. DNA for the CDR3: TGCAGTGCCCTCCAGTCGGGGGTAGGCGAGCAGTACTTC. The chain joins TRBV20-1 to TRBJ2-7; TRBD2 might be the D (6 bases). This CDR3 region has 13 residues. CDR1 and CDR2 from the germline V gene are DFQATT and SNEGSKA (reference sequence). Trimming removed 6 bases at V and 6 bases at J, with 18 bases between.

This clonotype has only a few counts. This chain links TRBV7-6 with TRBJ1-1; D uncertain. With 2 bases removed from V and 4 bases from J, the gap between germline ends came to 11 bases. Germline assignment: CDR1 SGHVS and CDR2 FNYEAQ. There are 14 residues in the CDR3. Here the CDR3 DNA reads TGTGCCAGCAGCTTAATGGTGGAGAGCACTGAAGCTTTCTTT. It is translated as CASSLMVESTEAFF.

This sequence joins TRBV5-1 and TRBJ1-4; D is uncertain. Germline CDR1 is SGHRS and CDR2 is YFSETQ. Trimming cost V 0 bases and J 0 bases, with 6 bases left between them. The CDR3 consists of 15 residues. The CDR3 spells CASSLGQATNEKLFF. The CDR3 nucleotides are TGCGCCAGCAGCTTGGGCCAGGCAACTAATGAAAAACTGTTTTTT.

This clonotype was counted a few times. The V gene is TRBV20-1, the J gene TRBJ2-4; 13 nucleotides agree with TRBD2. The CDR3 extends over 20 amino acids. V lost 1 base to trimming and J lost 0 bases; unmatched junction nucleotides: 12. The germline gives CDR1 DFQATT, CDR2 SNEGSKA (reference sequence). CDR3 bases: TGCAGTGCTAGAGTTTTATCCGGGACTAGCGGGGCACTAGCCAAAAACATTCAGTACTTC. This codes for CSARVLSGTSGALAKNIQYF.

This chain joins TRBV7-9 and TRBJ1-1; 10 nucleotides line up with TRBD1. CDR3 length: 18 amino acids. Germline CDR1 and CDR2: SEHNR and FQNEAQ (reference sequence). V lost 1 base, J lost 5 bases, and 13 bases stayed unmatched. This CDR3 is CASSLEAPRQGAWTEAFF. The CDR3 coding sequence is TGTGCCAGCAGCTTAGAAGCGCCCCGACAGGGGGCTTGGACTGAAGCTTTCTTT.

Worth noting for this clonotype: Germline and junction disagree at one end, which may indicate a read error. CDR3 amino acids: CAGSVSGGLETQYF. DNA for the CDR3: TGTGCCGGCAGCGTATCGGGGGGGCTTGAGACCCAGTACTTC. The chain combines TRBV7-3 with TRBJ2-5; 8 bases align to TRBD2. The CDR3 contains 14 residues. From germline, CDR1 is SGHTA and CDR2 FQGTGA.

V is TRBV6-1 and J is TRBJ2-7, with D perhaps TRBD1 (5 bases). Trimming removed 3 bases at V and 1 base at J, with 22 bases between. Germline V CDR1 and CDR2: MNHNS, SASEGT. The CDR3 covers 18 residues. CDR3 sequence (DNA): TGTGCCAGCAGTGACCCGGACAAGGTGAATGGGGTTTCCTACGAGCAGTACTTC. Its translation: CASSDPDKVNGVSYEQYF.

This clonotype was counted only a few times. The chain employs TRBV12-3 or TRBV12-4 and TRBJ1-2, with D uncertain. V lost 4 bases and J lost 2, with 8 bases in between. CDR3 size: 13 residues. The CDR3 spells CASSSRENYGYTF. CDR3 DNA: TGTGCCAGCAGTTCCAGAGAGAACTATGGCTACACCTTC.

The genes are TRBV7-2 and TRBJ1-2; no clear D gene. This CDR3 spans 14 amino acids. The V end lost 1 base, the J end lost 2 bases, and 8 bases lay between the germline ends. Looked up from germline, CDR1 is SGHTA and CDR2 is FQGNSA. The chain's CDR3 is CASSLGARNYGYTF. The CDR3 DNA reads as TGTGCCAGCAGCTTAGGGGCAAGGAACTATGGCTACACCTTC.

The chain has TRBV9 and TRBJ1-1, with a tentative D call TRBD1 (6 bases). CDR1 SGDLS and CDR2 YYNGEE come from the germline V gene. The CDR3 runs to 13 residues. Trimming took 2 bases from V and 4 from J, leaving 9 bases between them. The CDR3 DNA reads TGTGCCAGCAGCGTCACAGGGCTCACTGAAGCTTTCTTT. Its translation: CASSVTGLTEAFF.

Turning to this clonotype: This may arise from a read error, as a much more abundant clone is one base away. The chain joins TRBV5-6 to TRBJ2-5, with TRBD1 identical over 8 bases. CDR3 length: 14 residues. Germline V gene sequence: CDR1 SGHDT, CDR2 YYEEEE. The CDR3 sequence: CASSPPDREETQHF. CDR3 bases: TGTGCCAGCAGTCCTCCGGACAGGGAAGAGACCCAGCACTTC.

The rearrangement uses TRBV20-1 and TRBJ1-5, with D tentatively TRBD1 (5 bases). The V end lost 0 bases, the J end lost 6 bases, and 12 bases lay between the germline ends. The CDR3 consists of 14 residues. The germline gives CDR1 DFQATT, CDR2 SNEGSKA (reference sequence). The CDR3: CSARDAITGQPQHF. CDR3 nucleotides: TGCAGTGCTAGAGATGCGATAACAGGTCAGCCCCAGCATTTT.